This passage covers 15 T cell receptor beta chains from one sample sequenced in a study of cytomegalovirus exposure and HLA in healthy donors. The PCR was carried out with 60 Vbeta primers and 13 Jbeta primers. The table came from immunoSEQ multiplex PCR; TCRdb's copy has only in-frame clones and leaves some out. Its table records roughly 58,000 clones. The sequencing sample was made of PBMCs. Receptors originate from a woman aged 50 to 60 in good health and CMV-seropositive.

This chain connects TRBV6-5 to TRBJ1-2; 8 bases agree with TRBD1. This CDR3 has 14 amino acids. Germline V gene lookup returns CDR1 MNHEY and CDR2 SVGAGI. Unmatched junction bases numbered 7, after V lost 6 bases and J lost 4 bases. The CDR3 here is CASRGGRGPYGYTF. The CDR3 region has the DNA TGTGCCAGCAGGGGGGGCAGGGGGCCCTATGGCTACACCTTC.

This sequence joins TRBV10-1 and TRBJ1-1, with D perhaps matching TRBD1 (6 bases). The germline CDR1 and CDR2 sequences are WNHNN and SYGVQD (reference sequence). There are 12 residues in the CDR3. Trimming stripped 4 bases from V and 5 bases from J, with 8 bases between. This CDR3 reads CASSGQVTEAFF. The CDR3 DNA sequence: TGCGCCAGCAGTGGACAGGTTACTGAAGCTTTCTTT.

The rearrangement links TRBV2 to TRBJ1-2, with 7 bases identical to TRBD1. The V gene's germline CDR1 is SNHLY and CDR2 FYNNEI. Trimming took 6 bases from V and 4 from J; bases not matched to a gene: 5. This CDR3 spans 13 amino acids. The DNA for the CDR3 is TGTGCCAGCAGCGAGGGACAGACCTATGGCTACACCTTC. Amino acids: CASSEGQTYGYTF. The variable domain in full, completed from reference TRBV2 and TRBJ1-2, reads EPEVTQTPSHQVTQMGQEVILRCVPISNHLYFYWYRQILGQKVEFLVSFYNNEISEKSEIFDDQFSVERPDGSNFTLKIRSTKLEDSAMYFCASSEGQTYGYTFGSGTRLTVV.

This chain uses TRBV4-1 with TRBJ2-3; no reliable D call. Germline V gene data show CDR1 as MGHRA and CDR2 as YSYEKL. CDR3 length: 13 amino acids. V lost 4 bases to trimming and J lost 2 bases, with 7 bases between them. DNA for the CDR3: TGCGCCAGCAGCCGAATCTACACAGATACGCAGTATTTT. This gives the protein CASSRIYTDTQYF.

The chain combines TRBV4-2 with TRBJ2-3; TRBD2 aligns across 10 bases. V trimming: 4 bases; J trimming: 3 bases; junction bases outside the gene matches: 7. CDR3 length: 16 residues. Germline loops: CDR1 LGHNA, CDR2 YNFKEQ. The CDR3 region has the DNA TGTGCCAGCAGCCCAACTCTAGCGGGGGCGACAGATACGCAGTATTTT. This gives the protein CASSPTLAGATDTQYF.

The chain uses TRBV6-6 and TRBJ1-1; D remains ambiguous. CDR1 is MNHNY and CDR2 is SVGAGI in the germline V gene (reference sequence). V dropped 2 bases and J dropped 1 base, with 5 bases sitting between them. The CDR3 length is 13 residues. The CDR3 nucleotides read TGTGCCAGCAGTTACGTAGCGAACACTGAAGCTTTCTTT. Amino acids: CASSYVANTEAFF.

CDR3 coding DNA: TGTGCCAGCAGTTTGGGGACAGCTAATGAGCAGTTCTTC. Encoded protein: CASSLGTANEQFF. This sequence joins TRBV28 and TRBJ2-1, with TRBD1 identical over 7 bases. CDR3 length: 13 residues. Germline CDR1 is MDHEN and CDR2 is SYDVKM. With V trimmed by 3 bases and J by 7 bases, 3 bases remained unmatched.

The chain employs TRBV6-6 and TRBJ1-1; 11 positions agree with TRBD1. The CDR3 runs 14 residues. The V and J ends lost 8 bases and 4 bases, in that order; junction bases with no gene match: 6. The germline CDR1 and CDR2 sequences are MNHNY and SVGAGI (reference sequence). The CDR3 is CASGRTGGFTEAFF. The CDR3 nucleotides read TGTGCCAGCGGCCGGACAGGGGGCTTCACTGAAGCTTTCTTT.

This rearrangement joins TRBV29-1 to TRBJ1-1, with a weak D call TRBD1 (5 bases). V was trimmed by 6 bases and J by 8 bases, leaving 31 bases between them. Germline CDR1 is SQVTM and CDR2 is ANQGSEA. The CDR3 consists of 17 residues. The CDR3 sequence is CSVSHTVGMGTGPEAFF. Here the CDR3 DNA reads TGCAGCGTAAGCCACACGGTGGGAATGGGTACAGGACCCGAAGCTTTCTTT.

The chain is built from TRBV6-1 and TRBJ1-1, with TRBD1 matching 7 bases. From germline, CDR1 is MNHNS and CDR2 SASEGT. The CDR3 spans 14 residues. Unmatched junction bases numbered 10, after V lost 6 bases and J lost 6 bases. CDR3 loop: CASRALGQAPEAFF. The CDR3 bases are TGTGCCAGCAGAGCTCTTGGACAGGCCCCTGAAGCTTTCTTT.

The rearrangement uses TRBV11-1 and TRBJ1-1; D ambiguous. Trimming pared 4 bases from V and 0 bases from J, leaving 9 bases between. The germline CDR1 and CDR2 sequences are SGHAT and FQDESV (reference sequence). The CDR3 length is 14 residues. This chain's CDR3 is CASSYDTLNTEAFF. DNA of the CDR3: TGTGCCAGCAGCTACGACACGCTGAACACTGAAGCTTTCTTT.

The rearrangement links TRBV4-2 to TRBJ1-1, with 8 bases that match TRBD1. In germline, CDR1 is LGHNA, CDR2 YNFKEQ. The length of the CDR3 is 15 residues. V lost 0 bases to trimming and J lost 5 bases; unmatched junction nucleotides: 5. The CDR3 reads CASSQDLRGRTEAFF. CDR3 sequence (DNA): TGTGCCAGCAGCCAAGACCTCAGGGGGCGGACTGAAGCTTTCTTT.

This chain connects TRBV28 to TRBJ1-2; 7 nucleotides agree with TRBD1. CDR1 and CDR2 (germline): MDHEN, SYDVKM. The trim removed 5 bases at V and 4 bases at J, leaving 4 bases unmatched. The CDR3 contains 13 residues. The CDR3 loop reads CASSRQGGYGYTF. The DNA for the CDR3 is TGTGCCAGCAGTCGACAGGGAGGCTATGGCTACACCTTC.

J is TRBJ1-2 and V is TRBV5-4; 7 bases align to TRBD1. Per germline, CDR1 SGHNT and CDR2 YYREEE (reference sequence). The V gene end was trimmed by 5 bases and the J gene end by 4 bases; junction bases not matched to a gene: 11. CDR3 length: 15 amino acids. The DNA of the CDR3 is TGTGCCAGCAGTCCGCCGGGACAGAAAGTCTATGGCTACACCTTC. This encodes CASSPPGQKVYGYTF.

The chain employs TRBV4-2 and TRBJ2-1; 9 nucleotides line up with TRBD2. The V gene's germline CDR1 is LGHNA and CDR2 YNFKEQ. The V and J ends lost 1 base and 9 bases, in that order; junction bases with no gene match: 13. There are 17 residues in the CDR3. CDR3 coding DNA: TGTGCCAGCAGCCAAGGTGTTAGCGGGAGCTTCGCGGGTGAGCAGTTCTTC. Amino acid sequence: CASSQGVSGSFAGEQFF.